Described below is a single TCR beta chain sequence and its context. This specimen belongs to a study of CXCR3-negative and CXCR3-positive naive CD8 T cells. This CDR3 region has 16 residues. The germline CDR1 and CDR2 sequences are SGHTA and FQGNSA. The TRB cDNA libraries were prepared by 5' RACE with UMI labels. TCRdb reprocessed the 5' RACE reads; each CDR3 protein has one entry and no DNA is given. The sample includes about 24,000 distinct CDR3 sequences. The V gene is TRBV7-2, the J gene TRBJ1-4. Material for sequencing was naive CXCR3- CD8+ T cells from blood. Subset defined: CD45RO-CCR7+CD27+CD95- naive CD8+ T cells lacking CXCR3 (TNR3-). The TCR originated in a human donor in good health. Some clones in this sample may be carry-over from other donors' samples. The CDR3 protein is CASSYVAQTLNEKLFF.